This entry concerns a single T cell receptor beta chain. Its antigen is unknown. The V segment lost 5 bases and the J segment 2 bases; nucleotides outside the gene matches: 4. This CDR3 is 14 amino acids long. These data belong to a study of T-cell reconstitution after alpha-beta-depleted transplantation in children. Study-level findings and limits: Expanded graft clones numbering several hundred reportedly gave rise to alpha-beta T cells about two months after transplant.

Unique molecular identifiers were incorporated into the prepared TCRbeta library. In TCRdb, the PCR reads were re-called with MiXCR into one record per CDR3 protein. The repertoire holds approximately 97,000 distinct CDR3 sequences, with under 7% as singletons. The sample was PBMCs, mostly from graft donor cells, taken 60 days after TCRalphabeta/CD19-depleted stem cell transplant. J is TRBJ1-2 and V is TRBV12-3 or TRBV12-4; 8 positions agree with TRBD1. The receptor was isolated from a female patient aged 2 to 10 who had a stem cell transplant for Fanconi anemia, so the T cells may come from the graft donor. DNA of the CDR3: TGTGCCAGCAGTCCGGGGACAGGCAACTATGGCTACACCTTC. Translated, it gives CASSPGTGNYGYTF.